This T cell receptor beta chain was identified during a study of shared clonotypes between healthy human individuals. General study findings and limits: Larger estimated richness was generally seen in naive subsets than in memory subsets. Sampling covered blood only; tissue repertoires likely differ.

Profiled with immunoSEQ multiplex PCR; TCRdb holds only in-frame clones, not every one. Counted here are 1,500,000 or so clones, approximately 98.5% occurring once; the ten biggest clones make up approximately 0.4%. With regard to this clone: What it recognizes is unknown.

Germline CDR1 reads MGHDK; CDR2 reads SYGVNS. V was clipped by 4 bases and J by 3 bases; unmatched bases: 6. There are 14 residues in the CDR3. The V and J genes are TRBV25-1 and TRBJ2-7, with 7 nucleotides matching TRBD2. The receptor comes from a man aged 30-40 years in good health. Sequenced material: naive CD4+ T cells sorted from blood. Sample subset: CD45RA+ positively selected. CDR3 protein: CASSGGGRGYEQYF. CDR3 bases: TGTGCCAGCAGTGGGGGCGGGAGAGGCTACGAGCAGTACTTC.